The 16 T cell receptor beta chains in this list originate from one sample, sequenced in a study of identical twins. TCRdb used MiXCR to reprocess the 5' RACE reads, holding one entry per CDR3 protein. This table has roughly 540,000 distinct CDR3 sequences, 20% to 25% appearing once. This same sample was also taken into another study, of T cells expressing NK-cell markers.

The specimen was CD4+ T cells sorted from blood. These receptor sequences come from a woman aged 18-29 years in good health.

The gene calls are TRBV11-1 and TRBJ1-2, with D possibly being TRBD1 (5 bases). Trimming took off 0 bases at V and 0 bases at J, with 17 bases between the two ends. The CDR3 extends over 18 amino acids. CDR1 is SGHAT, CDR2 FQDESV, per germline (reference sequence). The CDR3 DNA is TGTGCCAGCAGCTTAGCCGGGATTTTGCAGGGTACTAACTATGGCTACACCTTC. Protein: CASSLAGILQGTNYGYTF.

This clonotype was seen a few times. J is TRBJ2-3 and V is TRBV6-1, with D perhaps being TRBD1 or TRBD2 (5 bases each). CDR3 length: 14 amino acids. Germline CDR1 reads MNHNS; CDR2 reads SASEGT. V was clipped by 5 bases and J by 4 bases, with 13 bases between them. CDR3 loop: CASSLGRWPDTQYF. In nucleotides, the CDR3 is TGTGCCAGCAGTCTGGGACGGTGGCCAGATACGCAGTATTTT.

Comment on this clonotype: Mismatch with germline at one junction end may stem from a read error. V and J are TRBV20-1 and TRBJ2-5; D may be TRBD1 (6 bases). Germline CDR1 and CDR2: DFQATT and SNEGSKA (reference sequence). The CDR3 length is 15 residues. The CDR3 region is CSAPTAEGVQENQYF. CDR3 nucleotides: TGCAGTGCGCCAACTGCCGAGGGGGTCCAAGAGAACCAGTACTTC.

This clonotype was counted at least ten times. For the CDR3, the DNA is TGCGCCAGCAGCGAAGTCTTTCGCGGGAGACGGAATGAGCAGTTCTTC. Its protein is CASSEVFRGRRNEQFF. The chain uses TRBV5-1 and TRBJ2-1; 7 bases agree with TRBD2. The CDR3 is 16 amino acids. Unmatched junction bases numbered 14, after V lost 4 bases and J lost 7 bases. Germline CDR1 and CDR2: SGHRS and YFSETQ.

This clonotype was detected a few times. V and J are TRBV6-1 and TRBJ2-1; 10 bases are a match to TRBD1. Looked up from germline, CDR1 is MNHNS and CDR2 is SASEGT. CDR3 size: 15 residues. V gave up 10 bases and J gave up 7 bases; unmatched junction bases: 13. As DNA, the CDR3 is TGTGCCACCCACCCGGGGACAGGGGATTTAAATGAGCAGTTCTTC. This codes for CATHPGTGDLNEQFF.

This chain joins TRBV20-1 and TRBJ1-2, with TRBD1 matching 8 bases. Germline trimming cut 1 base from V and 2 bases from J; bases unmatched to any gene: 6. The CDR3 loop spans 15 amino acids. Germline CDR1 is DFQATT and CDR2 is SNEGSKA (reference sequence). The CDR3 DNA sequence: TGCAGTGCTAGAGGACAGGGGCGTGGAAACTATGGCTACACCTTC. Protein sequence: CSARGQGRGNYGYTF.

V usage is TRBV15 and J usage is TRBJ1-1; D is uncertain. This CDR3 has 13 amino acids. Germline V lookup: CDR1 LNHNV, CDR2 YYDKDF (reference sequence). Trimming pared 6 bases from V and 4 bases from J, leaving 12 bases between. CDR3 in amino acids: CATRTQYGTEAFF. The DNA for the CDR3 is TGTGCCACCAGAACACAGTATGGCACTGAAGCTTTCTTT. The variable domain in full, completed from reference TRBV15 and TRBJ1-1, reads DAMVIQNPRYQVTQFGKPVTLSCSQTLNHNVMYWYQQKSSQAPKLLFHYYDKDFNNEADTPDNFQSRRPNTSFCFLDIRSPGLGDTAMYLCATRTQYGTEAFFGQGTRLTVV.

The chain joins TRBV7-2 to TRBJ2-7; the match to TRBD2 covers 10 bases. The V gene's germline CDR1 is SGHTA and CDR2 FQGNSA. The trim removed 0 bases at V and 3 bases at J, leaving 5 bases unmatched. The CDR3 totals 16 residues. CDR3 in DNA: TGTGCCAGCAGCTTAGCCCCTAGCGGGAGTCTCTACGAGCAGTACTTC. It encodes CASSLAPSGSLYEQYF.

There are a few counts of this clonotype. This chain connects TRBV5-6 to TRBJ1-1, with TRBD1 as a possible D gene (5 bases). CDR1 and CDR2 from the germline V gene are SGHDT and YYEEEE. V gave up 4 bases and J gave up 4 bases, with 20 bases separating them. The CDR3 extends over 16 amino acids. The chain's CDR3 is CASSPPGLFGITEAFF. In DNA form, the CDR3 reads TGTGCCAGCAGCCCTCCGGGACTTTTTGGGATCACTGAAGCTTTCTTT.

This clonotype showed up many times. This CDR3 is CASSPEQGSPLHF. CDR3 sequence (DNA): TGTGCCAGCAGTCCCGAGCAGGGGTCACCCCTCCACTTT. The gene calls are TRBV12-3 or TRBV12-4 and TRBJ1-6, with a possible D match to TRBD1 (6 bases). V was cut by 5 bases and J by 10 bases, with 12 bases left in between. The CDR3 runs 13 residues.

This clonotype was seen a handful of times. The chain has TRBV20-1 and TRBJ2-1; 8 positions match TRBD2. V shed 2 bases, J shed 6 bases, and the junction held 6 bases outside the gene matches. CDR1 is DFQATT, CDR2 SNEGSKA, per germline (reference sequence). This CDR3 is 14 amino acids long. CDR3 residues: CSARTGGPSNEQFF. In DNA form, the CDR3 reads TGCAGTGCTAGAACGGGGGGGCCATCCAATGAGCAGTTCTTC.

In its sample, this clonotype was seen a few times. This chain connects TRBV6-1 to TRBJ2-7, with D perhaps TRBD2 (6 bases). V lost 6 bases and J lost 4, with 16 bases in between. The CDR3 runs 14 residues. Germline V lookup: CDR1 MNHNS, CDR2 SASEGT. Here the CDR3 DNA reads TGTGCCAGCAGGAGACTAGGAGGACGTTACGAGCAGTACTTC. Translated: CASRRLGGRYEQYF.

There are a few counts of this clonotype. The V call is TRBV20-1, the J call TRBJ2-7, with TRBD1 matching 8 bases. The CDR3 has 12 residues. Trimming removed 4 bases from V and 3 bases from J; junction bases left unmatched: 2. The V gene's germline CDR1 is DFQATT and CDR2 SNEGSKA (reference sequence). The CDR3 reads CSATDRVYEQYF. For the CDR3, the DNA is TGCAGTGCTACGGACAGGGTCTACGAGCAGTACTTC.

In this sample, this clonotype turned up a few times. The CDR3 is CASSPQTGEGTGELFF. CDR3 DNA: TGTGCCAGCAGCCCTCAGACAGGGGAGGGAACCGGGGAGCTGTTTTTT. The chain has TRBV9 and TRBJ2-2; TRBD1 might be the D (8 bases). The CDR3 loop spans 16 amino acids. V gave up 4 bases and J gave up 5 bases, with 18 bases separating them. Germline-derived CDR1 and CDR2 are SGDLS and YYNGEE. Using reference TRBV9 and TRBJ2-2 for the parts outside the CDR3, the full variable domain is DSGVTQTPKHLITATGQRVTLRCSPRSGDLSVYWYQQSLDQGLQFLIQYYNGEERAKGNILERFSAQQFPDLHSELNLSSLELGDSALYFCASSPQTGEGTGELFFGEGSRLTVL.

This clonotype came up a few times. The chain has TRBV12-3 or TRBV12-4 and TRBJ1-5; D unclear. V shed 3 bases and J shed 9 bases, with 12 bases lying between them. This CDR3 has 13 residues. As DNA, the CDR3 is TGTGCCAGCAGTTTGGGTGCAGTCGGGCCCCAGCATTTT. The encoded protein is CASSLGAVGPQHF.

This clonotype was observed at least ten times. The V call is TRBV12-3 or TRBV12-4, the J call TRBJ2-1; a weak D match, TRBD2 (6 bases). CDR3 length: 15 amino acids. Trimming left V 7 bases short and J 0 bases short, with 13 bases between. CDR3 bases: TGTGCCAGCACCCCGGGCGGGGACTCCTACAATGAGCAGTTCTTC. Its translation: CASTPGGDSYNEQFF.